The TCR beta chain under discussion was sequenced for a study of tissue T cells after allogeneic stem cell transplantation (dated by TCRdb to about 2022). Notes on the research overall: Using research autopsies of patients with and without GVHD, plus mouse models of GVHD, the study profiled TCR beta repertoires across many tissues. The human part of the study was a prospective observational study with no blinding and no randomization. Findings and caveats that apply to the study as a whole: Within patients, how anatomically similar tissues were was a major factor shaping TCR repertoire composition, regardless of disease or transplant status. Sampling depth was acknowledged as a limitation, and the patient cohort was both small and clinically heterogeneous. Only a few T cell clones appeared in more than one patient, yet motif-based clustering showed tissue-specific repertoire signatures that were shared between patients. The study did not establish which tissue TCRs were alloreactive or antigen-specific, and some clones may have been host cells that persisted. Blood and spleen T cells captured only a limited portion of the TCR repertoire detected in tissues, in both patients and mice.

The method was the immunoSEQ multiplex PCR assay. TCRbeta CDR3 sequencing was done by Adaptive Biotechnologies at survey depth, reporting CDR3 sequences, V/J genes, productive frequency and template counts. TCR beta CDR3 regions were amplified from genomic DNA instead of RNA. The study's own analysis went as follows. Jensen-Shannon divergence served to quantify pairwise repertoire overlap between tissues, with 0 meaning identical and 1 meaning complete divergence. Tissues were clustered by single-linkage agglomerative hierarchical clustering of pairwise JSD values, and the clustering results were displayed as dendrograms. GLIPH2 was applied to all patient samples using simulation_depth 1000, kmer_min_depth 3, and cdr3_length_cutoff 8, and only groups with more than two unique CDR3s were retained. A standardized tissue-overlap score was calculated by extrapolating Jaccard GLIPH-group overlap across patients to a standard repertoire size of 1000 clones. Linear mixed-effect models, with tissue as a fixed effect and individual as a random effect, were used to test how diversity related to clinical or experimental variables. This is the immuneACCESS table as TCRdb keeps it, with only in-frame sequences that have V and J called. A part of the clones is gone; compared with another copy, unresolved V genes explain less than half, and the rest is unexplained. Clone size and V and J calls were adopted from that table, with D and trimming inferred from the DNA. The sample includes about 7,900 clones, with over 45% observed a single time. The ten top clones hold 7% to 8.5% of the sample.

The time point label, read with the paper, signifies: mouse harvest day 7 after allogeneic transplant. Each mouse graft consisted of 10^7 T-cell-depleted bone marrow cells plus 10^6 splenic CD5+ T cells and was given by tail vein injection. Mouse GVHD was modeled in a major MHC-mismatch B6 (H2b) into BALB/c (H2d) model, with tissues profiled at day 7 or 14. Mouse tissues and retro-orbital blood were harvested on day 7 or 14 post-transplant using separate sterile tools per animal; livers were flushed beforehand. Before genomic DNA isolation with the DNeasy Blood & Tissue Kit, mouse tissues were minced with razor blades in buffered saline. Relative to germline, V is 1 base shorter and J is 4 bases shorter, with 8 bases between their ends. Taken from the germline V gene (reference sequence), the CDR1 and CDR2 loops are FNHDT and SITEND. Spanning cysteine to phenylalanine, the CDR3 consists of 14 amino acids. Part of the CDR3 DNA is given, 39 bases translated from base 1.

This clone occurred a few times. The target of this receptor is not known. Being a mouse receptor, it is described with mouse gene labels and germline sequences. The CDR3 end lies 1 residue beyond the end of the read and is filled in from the germline J gene. The V and J genes are TRBV19 and TRBJ2-2; the D gene identity is not certain. Source material: gut tissue. This clonotype was obtained from a female BALB/c mouse given C57BL/6 T cells with graft-versus-host disease after an allogeneic hematopoietic cell transplant. The CDR3 bases that were read are TGTGCCAGCAGTATAAGGGAGGGCACCGGGCAGCTCTAC. Its coded protein is CASSIREGTGQLY. From start to end, the CDR3 is CASSIREGTGQLYF.